These 12 T cell receptor beta chains share one sample of origin, sequenced in a study of OX40 agonist ivuxolimab in advanced cancers. The library was obtained by the immunoSEQ multiplex PCR assay. Imported from immuneACCESS, the table was reduced by TCRdb to in-frame sequences with V and J called. These copies leave out some clones; in studies compared against another copy, an unresolved V gene accounts for under half, and the cause of the remainder is not known. The sample contains approximately 62,000 clones, approximately 88% of them found a single time. In total, the top ten clones hold approximately 4.8% of the sample. The sample here was CD4+ or CD8+ T cells sorted from blood, taken in a trial of the OX40 agonist ivuxolimab. The receptors were gathered from an adult with an advanced solid tumor such as melanoma, head and neck, liver or kidney cancer.

The J gene is TRBJ1-2, the V gene TRBV11-2; D is unclear. The V and J ends lost 1 base and 2 bases respectively, with 5 bases between them. Germline V lookup: CDR1 SGHAT, CDR2 FQNNGV. This CDR3 is 13 amino acids long. The CDR3 sequence: CASSLGVNYGYTF. Written as DNA, the CDR3 is TGTGCCAGCAGCTTAGGCGTCAACTATGGCTACACCTTC.

This sequence joins TRBV7-8 and TRBJ2-3, with a possible D match to TRBD2 (5 bases). CDR1 and CDR2 (germline): SGHVS, FQNEAQ. The CDR3 contains 13 residues. Trimming took off 5 bases at V and 7 bases at J, with 13 bases between the two ends. The CDR3 bases are TGTGCCAGCAGCCGTCCTGAGGGCCATACGCAGTATTTT. Translated, it gives CASSRPEGHTQYF.

This chain connects TRBV28 to TRBJ2-1; 11 nucleotides match TRBD2. Germline CDR1 is MDHEN and CDR2 is SYDVKM. V lost 6 bases and J lost 1; bases outside the gene matches: 5. CDR3 length equals 16 residues. CDR3 sequence (DNA): TGTGCCAGCAGATCTCTAGCGGGGGGATCCTACAATGAGCAGTTCTTC. Its protein product is CASRSLAGGSYNEQFF.

V usage is TRBV10-2 and J usage is TRBJ1-4, with TRBD1 identical over 8 bases. The CDR3 runs to 15 residues. Trimming removed 4 bases from V and 3 bases from J; junction bases left unmatched: 4. Germline CDR1 reads WSHSY; CDR2 reads SAAADI. The CDR3 reads CASSGNRGSNEKLFF. The CDR3 nucleotides read TGCGCCAGCAGTGGGAACAGGGGGTCTAATGAAAAACTGTTTTTT.

The V and J genes are TRBV4-1 and TRBJ1-2; D is perhaps TRBD1 (5 bases). The CDR3 consists of 18 residues. Germline V gene lookup returns CDR1 MGHRA and CDR2 YSYEKL. The V gene lost 0 bases and the J gene lost 6 bases, with 23 bases spanning the gap. DNA of the CDR3: TGCGCCAGCAGCCAAGATGACGGGGACCCCTCGGCGGGAAATGGCTACACCTTC. Amino acids: CASSQDDGDPSAGNGYTF.

The chain carries TRBV5-6 and TRBJ2-3, with D possibly TRBD1 on 5 matching bases. Germline values: CDR1 SGHDT, CDR2 YYEEEE. The V gene lost 1 base and the J gene lost 4 bases, with 13 bases spanning the gap. CDR3 length: 15 amino acids. The CDR3 coding sequence is TGTGCCAGCAGCTTGCCCTCGCAAGGGGCAGATACGCAGTATTTT. Translation: CASSLPSQGADTQYF.

The chain has TRBV21-1 and TRBJ2-1; the table's D call, TRBD1, was not checked against the DNA. TRBV21-1 is a pseudogene. CDR3 size: 13 residues. The CDR3 coding sequence is TGTGCCAGCAGCACCAGGGGGAGGAAGATCCGGGTCTTC. It translates to CASSTRGRKIRVF.

A remark on this clone: Other DNA sequences in this sample translate to the same CDR3. The chain has TRBV10-3 and TRBJ2-7; 9 nucleotides align to TRBD1. Looked up from germline, CDR1 is ENHRY and CDR2 is SYGVKD. J was trimmed by 5 bases and V by 0 bases; bases with no gene match: 5. The CDR3 spans 15 residues. The CDR3 is CAISESQDRGHEQYF. The CDR3 nucleotides are TGTGCCATCAGTGAGTCTCAGGACAGGGGCCACGAGCAGTACTTC.

This clone was observed a single time. This chain connects TRBV10-3 to TRBJ2-3; 8 bases agree with TRBD2. Germline CDR1 is ENHRY and CDR2 is SYGVKD. CDR3 size: 15 residues. J lost 2 bases, V lost 10 bases, and 11 bases had no gene match. The CDR3, as DNA: TGTGCCACACAACGGGCGGGGGGTTACACAGATACGCAGTATTTT. This translates into CATQRAGGYTDTQYF.

About this clone itself: The sample has other DNA sequences that encode this CDR3 too. The rearrangement uses TRBV5-1 and TRBJ2-2; D perhaps matches TRBD1 (8 bases). The CDR3 loop spans 17 amino acids. The V end lost 3 bases, the J end lost 0 bases, and 15 bases lay between the germline ends. Germline assignment: CDR1 SGHRS and CDR2 YFSETQ. CDR3 DNA sequence: TGCGCCAGCAGCTGGCAACAGGGGGGGCCGAACACCGGGGAGCTGTTTTTT. Residues: CASSWQQGGPNTGELFF.

The chain is built from TRBV2 and TRBJ1-2; D remains ambiguous. The ends were cut back, 0 bases at V and 7 bases at J, with 12 bases in the middle. The CDR3 totals 14 residues. Germline V lookup: CDR1 SNHLY, CDR2 FYNNEI. The CDR3, as DNA: TGTGCCAGCAGTGAAGCGTCAGACACGTCTGGCTACACCTTC. It translates to CASSEASDTSGYTF.

The rearrangement uses TRBV25-1 and TRBJ2-3; D gene ambiguous. The germline V gene encodes CDR1 MGHDK and CDR2 SYGVNS. V lost 5 bases and J lost 4, with 16 bases in between. The CDR3 sequence is 15 residues long. The CDR3 DNA sequence: TGTGCCAGCAGTAGATCTCGGCGGATTGCAGATACGCAGTATTTT. This translates into CASSRSRRIADTQYF.